Each of the 25 T cell receptor beta chains below was sequenced from the same sample in a study of OX40 agonist ivuxolimab in advanced cancers. Some clones are missing from TCRdb's copy, which holds only in-frame ones; the method was immunoSEQ multiplex PCR. The table has about 18,000 clones, approximately 85% seen once. The input for sequencing was CD4+ or CD8+ T cells sorted from blood, taken in a trial of the OX40 agonist ivuxolimab. Receptors originate from an adult with an advanced solid tumor such as melanoma, head and neck, liver or kidney cancer.

V gene TRBV7-9 combines with J gene TRBJ2-1; 10 positions match TRBD2. Germline-derived CDR1 and CDR2 are SEHNR and FQNEAQ (reference sequence). This CDR3 is 14 amino acids long. After removal of 2 bases from V and 6 bases from J, the junction contained 1 base not matched to a gene. The CDR3 loop is CASSLTSGVNEQFF. The CDR3 DNA follows: TGTGCCAGCAGCTTAACTAGCGGGGTCAATGAGCAGTTCTTC.

The chain links TRBV13 to TRBJ2-5; TRBD1 aligns across 8 bases. The CDR3 is 14 residues long. Germline V gene lookup returns CDR1 PRHDT and CDR2 FYEKMQ (reference sequence). Unmatched junction bases numbered 6, after V lost 5 bases and J lost 4 bases. This CDR3 reads CASSPWTGRETQYF. The CDR3 coding sequence is TGTGCCAGCAGCCCATGGACAGGGCGAGAGACCCAGTACTTC. The full variable domain, completed using reference TRBV13 and TRBJ2-5, is AAGVIQSPRHLIKEKRETATLKCYPIPRHDTVYWYQQGPGQDPQFLISFYEKMQSDKGSIPDRFSAQQFSDYHSELNMSSLELGDSALYFCASSPWTGRETQYFGPGTRLLVL.

The chain is built from TRBV6-5 and TRBJ2-5; 7 nucleotides match TRBD1. Looked up from germline, CDR1 is MNHEY and CDR2 is SVGAGI. The CDR3 has 14 residues. V lost 6 bases and J lost 5; bases outside the gene matches: 9. CDR3 bases: TGTGCCAGCAGCCCAAGACAGGGCCTGGAGACCCAGTACTTC. Amino acid sequence: CASSPRQGLETQYF.

The chain is built from TRBV27 and TRBJ2-3; D tentatively fits TRBD1 or TRBD2 (5 bases each). V lost 7 bases, J lost 1 base, and 15 bases lay in between. The CDR3 has 15 residues. Per the germline V gene, CDR1 is MNHEY and CDR2 is SMNVEV (reference sequence). The CDR3 is CASTQNPGRTDTQYF. CDR3 DNA: TGTGCCAGCACCCAAAACCCGGGGCGCACAGATACGCAGTATTTT.

This clone was seen only once. The chain links TRBV10-2 to TRBJ1-5; D call uncertain. V lost 2 bases to trimming and J lost 5 bases, with 16 bases between them. Germline CDR1 is WSHSY and CDR2 is SAAADI. The CDR3 is made up of 16 amino acids. Here the CDR3 DNA reads TGCGCCAGCAGTGAGGCATTTAGCCAATTGTATCAGCCCCAGCATTTT. This sequence encodes CASSEAFSQLYQPQHF.

This chain uses TRBV7-9 with TRBJ2-1, with TRBD2 identical over 12 bases. Per the germline V gene, CDR1 is SEHNR and CDR2 is FQNEAQ (reference sequence). This CDR3 region has 19 residues. The ends lost 0 bases at V and 9 bases at J; junction bases unmatched: 15. Here the CDR3 reads CASSLARIQGASGRGEQFF. In DNA form, the CDR3 reads TGTGCCAGCAGCTTAGCTAGGATACAGGGTGCTAGCGGGAGGGGTGAGCAGTTCTTC.

This sequence joins TRBV30 and TRBJ2-5, with TRBD1 matching over 7 bases. The CDR3 length is 12 residues. Germline CDR1 reads GTSNPN; CDR2 reads SVGIG (reference sequence). The V gene end was trimmed by 2 bases and the J gene end by 4 bases; junction bases not matched to a gene: 1. The CDR3 DNA follows: TGTGCCTGGAGTAGGACAGGAGAGACCCAGTACTTC. It translates to CAWSRTGETQYF.

J is TRBJ2-5 and V is TRBV7-9, with TRBD1 as a possible D gene (5 bases). This CDR3 region has 14 residues. Germline V gene sequence: CDR1 SEHNR, CDR2 FQNEAQ (reference sequence). Trimming shortened V by 5 bases and J by 5 bases, and 15 bases separated the two germline ends. For the CDR3, the DNA is TGTGCCAGCAGCCTCGCCCAAGGGGTGGAGACCCAGTACTTC. Translating gives CASSLAQGVETQYF.

The CDR3 loop is CASSLPRVSGNTIYF. The CDR3 nucleotides are TGTGCCAGCAGCTTACCCAGGGTCTCTGGAAACACCATATATTTT. V gene TRBV7-9 combines with J gene TRBJ1-3, with a weak D call TRBD1 (5 bases). The V end lost 2 bases, the J end lost 0 bases, and 8 bases lay between the germline ends. There are 15 residues in the CDR3. Looked up from germline, CDR1 is SEHNR and CDR2 is FQNEAQ (reference sequence). The full variable domain, its missing parts supplied by reference TRBV7-9 and TRBJ1-3, is DTGVSQNPRHKITKRGQNVTFRCDPISEHNRLYWYRQTLGQGPEFLTYFQNEAQLEKSRLLSDRFSAERPKGSFSTLEIQRTEQGDSAMYLCASSLPRVSGNTIYFGEGSWLTVV.

V is TRBV27 and J is TRBJ2-4; D gene ambiguous. V lost 5 bases to trimming and J lost 9 bases, with 8 bases between them. The germline V gene encodes CDR1 MNHEY and CDR2 SMNVEV (reference sequence). The CDR3 sequence is 11 residues long. CDR3 in DNA: TGTGCCAGCAGTCCCCCGGGCATTCAGTACTTC. Protein product: CASSPPGIQYF.

The CDR3 bases are TGCAGCGTTGATGCACAGGCAAACAATGAGCAGTTCTTC. Translating gives CSVDAQANNEQFF. V is TRBV29-1 and J is TRBJ2-1; tentative D call: TRBD1 (5 bases). CDR3 length equals 13 residues. Germline lookup yields CDR1 SQVTM and CDR2 ANQGSEA. V lost 3 bases, J lost 5 bases, and 11 bases lay in between.

J is TRBJ2-7 and V is TRBV7-9; 13 bases are shared with TRBD2. The V segment lost 5 bases and the J segment 2 bases; nucleotides outside the gene matches: 3. Germline values: CDR1 SEHNR, CDR2 FQNEAQ (reference sequence). The CDR3 has 15 residues. Here the CDR3 reads CASSPGTSGAYEQYF. For the CDR3, the DNA is TGTGCCAGCAGCCCCGGGACTAGCGGGGCCTACGAGCAGTACTTC.

The CDR3, as DNA: TGTGCCAGCAGTTTCCTGGGGACTGAAGCTTTCTTT. Protein sequence: CASSFLGTEAFF. The chain couples TRBV27 to TRBJ1-1; D gene uncertain. V lost 3 bases to trimming and J lost 5 bases, with 7 bases between them. The CDR3 length is 12 residues. Germline assignment: CDR1 MNHEY and CDR2 SMNVEV (reference sequence).

The chain has TRBV19 and TRBJ1-6; TRBD1 is a possible D gene (6 bases). Between the trimmed V and J ends, which lost 9 bases and 7 bases, there was a span of 13 bases. The CDR3 extends over 13 amino acids. The germline gives CDR1 LNHDA, CDR2 SQIVND (reference sequence). This CDR3 is CASKQGLNSPLHF. The CDR3 nucleotides are TGTGCCAGCAAACAGGGACTCAATTCACCCCTCCACTTT. The full variable domain, its missing parts supplied by reference TRBV19 and TRBJ1-6, is DGGITQSPKYLFRKEGQNVTLSCEQNLNHDAMYWYRQDPGQGLRLIYYSQIVNDFQKGDIAEGYSVSREKKESFPLTVTSAQKNPTAFYLCASKQGLNSPLHFGNGTRLTVT.

This chain connects TRBV6-1 to TRBJ1-1; D unresolved. The CDR3 sequence is 14 residues long. Germline assignment: CDR1 MNHNS and CDR2 SASEGT. Trimming shortened V by 6 bases and J by 0 bases, and 11 bases separated the two germline ends. CDR3 protein: CASSRIILNTEAFF. CDR3 in DNA: TGTGCCAGCAGCAGGATTATACTGAACACTGAAGCTTTCTTT.

J is TRBJ2-7 and V is TRBV18, with a weak D call TRBD1 (5 bases). The V gene lost 2 bases and the J gene lost 4 bases, with 12 bases spanning the gap. This CDR3 is built from 14 residues. CDR1 KGHSH and CDR2 LQKENI come from the germline V gene. The CDR3 DNA follows: TGTGCCAGCTCACCAGGCCAGGGATTTTACGAGCAGTACTTC. Its translation is CASSPGQGFYEQYF.

The V call is TRBV7-9, the J call TRBJ2-1, with 10 bases that match TRBD2. The ends lost 1 base at V and 8 bases at J; junction bases unmatched: 5. The germline V gene encodes CDR1 SEHNR and CDR2 FQNEAQ (reference sequence). This CDR3 has 15 amino acids. CDR3 residues: CASSLGLAGEDEQFF. DNA for the CDR3: TGTGCCAGCAGCTTAGGGCTAGCGGGAGAGGATGAGCAGTTCTTC.

CDR3 sequence: CAWKLGASITEAFF. The CDR3 coding sequence is TGTGCCTGGAAACTCGGGGCCTCTATTACTGAAGCTTTCTTT. The chain links TRBV30 to TRBJ1-1; D might be TRBD1 (5 bases). Trimming took off 4 bases at V and 5 bases at J, with 17 bases between the two ends. CDR1 is GTSNPN, CDR2 SVGIG, per germline (reference sequence). The CDR3 sequence is 14 residues long.

The CDR3: CASSSRGGLAVYEQYF. The CDR3 bases are TGTGCCAGCAGCTCCAGGGGGGGACTAGCGGTTTACGAGCAGTACTTC. The genes are TRBV13 and TRBJ2-7, with TRBD2 identical over 11 bases. J was trimmed by 4 bases and V by 4 bases; bases with no gene match: 9. CDR1 is PRHDT, CDR2 FYEKMQ, per germline (reference sequence). The CDR3 has 16 residues.

The chain is built from TRBV4-1 and TRBJ1-1, with 7 nucleotides matching TRBD1. CDR3 length equals 14 residues. Germline V gene lookup returns CDR1 MGHRA and CDR2 YSYEKL. V lost 8 bases, J lost 2 bases, and 8 bases stayed unmatched. CDR3 in amino acids: CASAPWTGNTEAFF. DNA of the CDR3: TGCGCCAGCGCGCCCTGGACAGGCAACACTGAAGCTTTCTTT.

On this clone: One end of the junction varies from germline; a read error may be responsible. J is TRBJ1-1 and V is TRBV15; perhaps TRBD1 as D (5 bases). The germline V gene encodes CDR1 LNHNV and CDR2 YYDKDF (reference sequence). The CDR3 covers 13 residues. The CDR3 region is CATSSITGLEVFF. The CDR3 nucleotides are TGTGCCACCAGCAGTATTACAGGCCTTGAAGTTTTCTTT.

The gene calls are TRBV27 and TRBJ1-4; no clear D gene. Trimming took off 4 bases at V and 4 bases at J, with 13 bases between the two ends. The CDR3 extends over 15 amino acids. Per the germline V gene, CDR1 is MNHEY and CDR2 is SMNVEV (reference sequence). In DNA, the CDR3 is TGTGCCAGCAGTTCCCCGGCGGGTAGTAATGAAAAACTGTTTTTT. Amino acid sequence: CASSSPAGSNEKLFF.

The chain has TRBV10-2 and TRBJ1-2, with unresolved D. Germline assignment: CDR1 WSHSY and CDR2 SAAADI. Trimming pared 9 bases from V and 7 bases from J, leaving 18 bases between. CDR3 length: 13 residues. Here the CDR3 reads CASRIKAPFGYTF. CDR3 bases: TGCGCCAGTAGGATTAAGGCACCCTTTGGCTACACCTTC.

The chain has TRBV4-2 and TRBJ2-1; 10 bases are shared with TRBD2. V lost 4 bases and J lost 1; bases outside the gene matches: 7. The CDR3 runs 17 residues. The V gene's germline CDR1 is LGHNA and CDR2 YNFKEQ. In DNA, the CDR3 is TGTGCCAGCAGCCCGATAGCTAGCGGGAGTTCCTACAATGAGCAGTTCTTC. Its translation is CASSPIASGSSYNEQFF.

The chain uses TRBV10-2 and TRBJ2-7, with D tentatively TRBD1 or TRBD2 (6 bases each). The CDR3 runs 12 residues. Germline V gene data show CDR1 as WSHSY and CDR2 as SAAADI. The V end lost 8 bases, the J end lost 4 bases, and 12 bases lay between the germline ends. The CDR3 loop is CASGGHPYEQYF. The CDR3 DNA reads TGCGCCAGCGGGGGGCACCCGTACGAGCAGTACTTC.